Below, 32 T cell receptor beta chains from the same sample are listed, as sequenced in a study of T-cell memory formation after mild COVID-19. Via MiXCR, TCRdb re-called the 5' RACE reads, giving one row per CDR3 protein. The repertoire consists of around 300,000 distinct CDR3 sequences, with approximately 7.6% occurring once and the leading ten covering around a fifth. Sample: PBMCs or a T cell subset sorted from them (not recorded which). These receptors came from a man in his late teens or twenties who had mild COVID-19 (a few samples of this study predate the infection). Cell type and time point are not known.

Ten or more counts support this clonotype. The chain uses TRBV6-6 and TRBJ1-1; possible D gene TRBD1, 6 bases. V dropped 5 bases and J dropped 4 bases, with 11 bases sitting between them. This CDR3 is built from 13 residues. Per the germline V gene, CDR1 is MNHNY and CDR2 is SVGAGI (reference sequence). CDR3: CASSPGQFTEAFF. In DNA, the CDR3 is TGTGCCAGCAGTCCCGGACAGTTCACTGAAGCTTTCTTT.

The chain combines TRBV11-2 with TRBJ2-5, with unresolved D. Germline CDR1 reads SGHAT; CDR2 reads FQNNGV. The CDR3 loop spans 12 amino acids. The V end lost 5 bases, the J end lost 2 bases, and 6 bases lay between the germline ends. The CDR3 bases are TGTGCCAGCAGCCCATTTCAAGAGACCCAGTACTTC. Protein: CASSPFQETQYF.

In its sample, this clonotype was seen many times. The chain joins TRBV28 to TRBJ2-2; D not certain. There are 14 residues in the CDR3. Germline V gene sequence: CDR1 MDHEN, CDR2 SYDVKM. Trimming cost V 2 bases and J 4 bases, with 8 bases left between them. The CDR3 spells CASSLGGVTGELFF. For the CDR3, the DNA is TGTGCCAGCAGTTTAGGTGGGGTCACCGGGGAGCTGTTTTTT. Complete variable domain (other parts from reference TRBV28 and TRBJ2-2): DVKVTQSSRYLVKRTGEKVFLECVQDMDHENMFWYRQDPGLGLRLIYFSYDVKMKEKGDIPEGYSVSREKKERFSLILESASTNQTSMYLCASSLGGVTGELFFGEGSRLTVL.

This clonotype appeared a few times. The chain uses TRBV5-6 and TRBJ1-6; D is uncertain. The V end lost 3 bases, the J end lost 7 bases, and 8 bases lay between the germline ends. Germline lookup yields CDR1 SGHDT and CDR2 YYEEEE. The CDR3 is made up of 13 amino acids. DNA for the CDR3: TGTGCCAGCAGCTCCCGGCAGAATTCACCCCTCCACTTT. Translation: CASSSRQNSPLHF.

This clonotype was counted only a few times. J is TRBJ2-5 and V is TRBV24-1; 10 nucleotides align to TRBD2. This CDR3 spans 16 amino acids. Germline CDR1 is KGHDR and CDR2 is SFDVKD. V gave up 5 bases and J gave up 2 bases; unmatched junction bases: 7. The CDR3, as DNA: TGTGCCACCAGTGTCCTACTAGCGGGGTGTCAAGAGACCCAGTACTTC. This encodes CATSVLLAGCQETQYF.

This clonotype has just a few counts. The chain employs TRBV7-6 and TRBJ1-2; tentatively, D is TRBD1 (6 bases). The CDR3 length is 15 residues. V dropped 4 bases and J dropped 5 bases, with 17 bases sitting between them. Looked up from germline, CDR1 is SGHVS and CDR2 is FNYEAQ. CDR3 sequence reads: CASSSPGTSSYGYTF. DNA of the CDR3: TGTGCCAGCAGCTCACCCGGGACATCAAGTTATGGCTACACCTTC. The entire variable domain, with the rest obtained from reference TRBV7-6 and TRBJ1-2, is as follows: GAGVSQSPRYKVTKRGQDVALRCDPISGHVSLYWYRQALGQGPEFLTYFNYEAQQDKSGLPNDRFSAERPEGSISTLTIQRTEQRDSAMYRCASSSPGTSSYGYTFGSGTRLTVV.

This clonotype was observed a handful of times. This rearrangement joins TRBV30 to TRBJ1-2; D gene uncertain. V lost 2 bases and J lost 8, with 15 bases in between. This CDR3 is built from 13 residues. CDR1 and CDR2 from the germline V gene are GTSNPN and SVGIG (reference sequence). The chain's CDR3 is CAWSRDSAWGYTF. The CDR3 bases are TGTGCCTGGAGTAGGGATAGCGCGTGGGGCTACACCTTC.

This chain joins TRBV18 and TRBJ2-7, with unresolved D. Trimming shortened V by 5 bases and J by 3 bases, and 8 bases separated the two germline ends. This CDR3 has 12 residues. From germline, CDR1 is KGHSH and CDR2 LQKENI. The CDR3 spells CASSYDGYEQYF. The DNA of the CDR3 is TGTGCCAGCTCATATGACGGCTACGAGCAGTACTTC. Together with reference TRBV18 and TRBJ2-7, the CDR3 gives the full variable domain: NAGVMQNPRHLVRRRGQEARLRCSPMKGHSHVYWYRQLPEEGLKFMVYLQKENIIDESGMPKERFSAEFPKEGPSILRIQQVVRGDSAAYFCASSYDGYEQYFGPGTRLTVT.

There are a few counts of this clonotype. The chain recombines TRBV4-2 with TRBJ2-1; D not resolved. Germline values: CDR1 LGHNA, CDR2 YNFKEQ. Trimming stripped 1 base from V and 8 bases from J, with 6 bases between. The CDR3 covers 12 residues. The CDR3: CASSQVEDEQFF. The DNA of the CDR3 is TGTGCCAGCAGCCAAGTAGAGGATGAGCAGTTCTTC.

V gene TRBV5-1 combines with J gene TRBJ2-2; D may be TRBD2 (5 bases). The CDR3 spans 11 residues. With 4 bases removed from V and 7 bases from J, the gap between germline ends came to 5 bases. Germline assignment: CDR1 SGHRS and CDR2 YFSETQ. The CDR3 sequence: CASSRDGELFF. CDR3 bases: TGCGCCAGCAGCCGGGACGGGGAGCTGTTTTTT.

This clonotype has a count of ten or more. V is TRBV20-1 and J is TRBJ2-7; 8 nucleotides align to TRBD1. The CDR3 totals 12 residues. CDR1 and CDR2 (germline): DFQATT, SNEGSKA (reference sequence). After removal of 6 bases from V and 5 bases from J, the junction contained 6 bases not matched to a gene. CDR3 sequence (DNA): TGCAGTGCGAGCGACAGGGGTCACGAGCAGTACTTC. It translates to CSASDRGHEQYF.

This clonotype was found many times. The chain has TRBV5-6 and TRBJ1-3; D not certain. Per germline, CDR1 SGHDT and CDR2 YYEEEE. This CDR3 region has 15 residues. Trimming took 3 bases from V and 0 from J, leaving 10 bases between them. CDR3: CASSSQFYSGNTIYF. The CDR3 coding sequence is TGTGCCAGCAGCTCCCAGTTCTACTCTGGAAACACCATATATTTT.

In this sample, this clonotype turned up many times. This chain connects TRBV10-3 to TRBJ2-3, with D possibly matching TRBD2 (5 bases). The CDR3 contains 12 residues. Per the germline V gene, CDR1 is ENHRY and CDR2 is SYGVKD. V lost 9 bases to trimming and J lost 6 bases, with 13 bases between them. In DNA form, the CDR3 reads TGTGCCATGGGGAGCCTCCGGGATACGCAGTATTTT. Translating it yields CAMGSLRDTQYF.

This clonotype was seen a handful of times. The rearrangement joins TRBV12-3 or TRBV12-4 to TRBJ1-2; possible D gene TRBD1, 5 bases. V was clipped by 3 bases and J by 8 bases, with 16 bases between them. CDR3 length equals 14 residues. The CDR3 sequence: CASSFPGSFGGYTF. The CDR3 DNA reads TGTGCCAGCAGTTTTCCAGGGTCCTTCGGCGGCTACACCTTC.

This clonotype has at least ten counts. The rearrangement joins TRBV12-3 or TRBV12-4 to TRBJ2-2; unclear D gene. Between the trimmed V and J ends, which lost 4 bases and 0 bases, there was a span of 6 bases. CDR3 length: 14 amino acids. The CDR3 DNA sequence: TGTGCCAGCAGTTCCATACCGAACACCGGGGAGCTGTTTTTT. Its protein product is CASSSIPNTGELFF.

V is TRBV5-6 and J is TRBJ1-1, with D uncertain. The germline V gene encodes CDR1 SGHDT and CDR2 YYEEEE. There are 15 residues in the CDR3. Between the trimmed V and J ends, which lost 1 base and 5 bases, there was a span of 15 bases. The CDR3 reads CASSLPQSVGTEAFF. The CDR3 DNA reads TGTGCCAGCAGCTTGCCTCAGAGCGTCGGGACTGAAGCTTTCTTT.

This clonotype was found a few times. This chain joins TRBV7-2 and TRBJ1-2, with a tentative D call TRBD1 (5 bases). Germline V gene data show CDR1 as SGHTA and CDR2 as FQGNSA. This CDR3 contains 15 residues. Trimming stripped 5 bases from V and 7 bases from J, with 20 bases between. In DNA, the CDR3 is TGTGCCAGCAGCCCCACGCCCGAGGGGCCTGGTGGCTACACCTTC. It translates to CASSPTPEGPGGYTF. The entire variable domain, with the rest obtained from reference TRBV7-2 and TRBJ1-2, is as follows: GAGVSQSPSNKVTEKGKDVELRCDPISGHTALYWYRQSLGQGLEFLIYFQGNSAPDKSGLPSDRFSAERTGGSVSTLTIQRTQQEDSAVYLCASSPTPEGPGGYTFGSGTRLTVV.

J is TRBJ2-7 and V is TRBV3-1; 9 bases map to TRBD2. Germline CDR1 is LGHDT and CDR2 is YNNKEL (reference sequence). J was trimmed by 4 bases and V by 1 base; bases with no gene match: 5. The CDR3 sequence is 15 residues long. The CDR3 spells CASSQGPTSGYEQYV. In nucleotides, the CDR3 is TGTGCCAGCAGCCAAGGCCCTACTAGCGGGTACGAGCAGTACGTC.

This clonotype appeared many times. This rearrangement joins TRBV5-1 to TRBJ2-1; D is possibly TRBD1 (5 bases). The germline gives CDR1 SGHRS, CDR2 YFSETQ. The CDR3 is 14 residues long. Trimming pared 4 bases from V and 15 bases from J, leaving 23 bases between. The CDR3 reads CASSPLGQGVERFF. The DNA of the CDR3 is TGCGCCAGCAGCCCCCTAGGGCAAGGGGTAGAGAGGTTCTTC. Full variable domain (outside the CDR3, taken from reference TRBV5-1 and TRBJ2-1): KAGVTQTPRYLIKTRGQQVTLSCSPISGHRSVSWYQQTPGQGLQFLFEYFSETQRNKGNFPGRFSGRQFSNSRSEMNVSTLELGDSALYLCASSPLGQGVERFFGPGTRLTVL.

J is TRBJ2-3 and V is TRBV7-3; D perhaps matches TRBD1 (5 bases). CDR3 length: 14 residues. Trimming cost V 0 bases and J 10 bases, with 14 bases left between them. From germline, CDR1 is SGHTA and CDR2 FQGTGA. The CDR3 here is CASSLTDGAGAQYF. The CDR3 DNA sequence: TGTGCCAGCAGCTTAACGGATGGGGCTGGTGCGCAGTATTTT.

The sample holds many counts of this clonotype. J is TRBJ2-1 and V is TRBV4-2; 10 bases align to TRBD2. J gave up 9 bases and V 4 bases, and 12 bases lay outside the gene matches. Germline CDR1 reads LGHNA; CDR2 reads YNFKEQ. The CDR3 contains 16 residues. The chain's CDR3 is CASSLRASGGVSEQFF. The CDR3 DNA reads TGTGCCAGCAGCCTCAGGGCCAGCGGGGGGGTTAGTGAGCAGTTCTTC.

The rearrangement joins TRBV29-1 to TRBJ2-1; a weak D match, TRBD2 (6 bases). Germline V gene sequence: CDR1 SQVTM, CDR2 ANQGSEA. The CDR3 is 14 amino acids. The V end was cut by 1 base, the J end by 10 bases, with 17 bases between. The CDR3 region has the DNA TGCAGCGTTGAAGGACTAGTGACGAAGGGCGAGCAGTTCTTC. Translation gives CSVEGLVTKGEQFF.

Only a few counts were recorded for this clonotype. The chain carries TRBV6-5 and TRBJ1-1; TRBD1 is a possible D gene (5 bases). The germline gives CDR1 MNHEY, CDR2 SVGAGI. Trimming removed 6 bases from V and 1 base from J, with 21 bases in between. CDR3 length: 17 amino acids. Here the CDR3 DNA reads TGTGCCAGCAGGCCGCCTGTGGACACCAGGAGGAACACTGAAGCTTTCTTT. Encoded protein: CASRPPVDTRRNTEAFF.

This clonotype has only a few counts. The rearrangement joins TRBV10-3 to TRBJ1-1; TRBD1 matches at 11 bases. Germline loops: CDR1 ENHRY, CDR2 SYGVKD. J gave up 8 bases and V 3 bases, and 8 bases lay outside the gene matches. CDR3 length equals 15 residues. The CDR3, as DNA: TGTGCCATCAGTGATGTGGACAGGGGGCCAAGAGAAGCTTTCTTT. The encoded protein is CAISDVDRGPREAFF.

This clonotype was detected ten times or more. The V gene is TRBV5-6, the J gene TRBJ2-7; TRBD2 aligns across 9 bases. Looked up from germline, CDR1 is SGHDT and CDR2 is YYEEEE. CDR3 size: 14 residues. V was pared by 7 bases and J by 0 bases, with 5 bases of the junction left unmatched. DNA for the CDR3: TGTGCCAGCGGCAGCGGGGGGAGCTCCTACGAGCAGTACTTC. This codes for CASGSGGSSYEQYF. The full variable domain, with the rest looked up from reference TRBV5-6 and TRBJ2-7, is DAGVTQSPTHLIKTRGQQVTLRCSPKSGHDTVSWYQQALGQGPQFIFQYYEEEERQRGNFPDRFSGHQFPNYSSELNVNALLLGDSALYLCASGSGGSSYEQYFGPGTRLTVT.

This chain joins TRBV6-5 and TRBJ1-1, with D hard to call. The CDR3 runs 11 residues. V was shortened by 1 base and J by 10 bases, with 7 bases between the two germline ends. CDR1 and CDR2 from the germline V gene are MNHEY and SVGAGI. CDR3 residues: CASSYWGGAFF. The CDR3 DNA is TGTGCCAGCAGTTACTGGGGTGGAGCTTTCTTT.

The rearrangement links TRBV7-2 to TRBJ2-5; D may correspond to TRBD1 or TRBD2 (6 bases each). The germline CDR1 and CDR2 sequences are SGHTA and FQGNSA. This CDR3 has 16 amino acids. The V end lost 0 bases, the J end lost 5 bases, and 16 bases lay between the germline ends. This CDR3 reads CASSLAPGGGGETQYF. Here the CDR3 DNA reads TGTGCCAGCAGCTTAGCGCCCGGGGGCGGTGGGGAGACCCAGTACTTC.

With respect to this clonotype: This clone may be a read error of a much larger clone one base away. The chain recombines TRBV7-2 with TRBJ1-1, with unresolved D. The CDR3 is 12 amino acids. The germline CDR1 and CDR2 sequences are SGHTA and FQGNSA. CDR3 nucleotide sequence: TGTGTCAGCAGCACTTACAACACTGAAGCTTTCTTT. It yields the protein CVSSTYNTEAFF.

This clonotype turned up a few times. This chain uses TRBV5-1 with TRBJ2-7; TRBD2 matches at 9 bases. The CDR3 covers 15 residues. V was clipped by 0 bases and J by 6 bases; unmatched bases: 7. Germline V lookup: CDR1 SGHRS, CDR2 YFSETQ. The CDR3 DNA follows: TGCGCCAGCAGCTTGGAACTAAGCGGGGGGTCCGAGCAGTACTTC. It yields the protein CASSLELSGGSEQYF.

The table lists this clonotype with a few counts. The chain employs TRBV20-1 and TRBJ2-7; D could derive from TRBD1 or TRBD2 (5 bases each). Trimming shortened V by 4 bases and J by 4 bases, and 17 bases separated the two germline ends. The V gene's germline CDR1 is DFQATT and CDR2 SNEGSKA (reference sequence). The CDR3 consists of 14 residues. The DNA for the CDR3 is TGCAGTGCTATCGGGGTTCGAAGGGGTTACGAGCAGTACGTC. Translation gives CSAIGVRRGYEQYV.

This clonotype was seen many times. The chain has TRBV6-5 and TRBJ2-7; TRBD2 agrees at 11 bases. With V trimmed by 6 bases and J by 4 bases, 5 bases remained unmatched. The CDR3 extends over 14 amino acids. From germline, CDR1 is MNHEY and CDR2 SVGAGI. CDR3 nucleotide sequence: TGTGCCAGCAGGAGGACTAGCGGGCGTTACGAGCAGTACTTC. The encoded protein is CASRRTSGRYEQYF.

The chain recombines TRBV9 with TRBJ2-7; possible D gene TRBD1, 6 bases. Germline lookup yields CDR1 SGDLS and CDR2 YYNGEE. V lost 0 bases, J lost 2 bases, and 12 bases lay in between. This CDR3 spans 15 amino acids. For the CDR3, the DNA is TGTGCCAGCAGCGTAGCTTTCAGGGGCCCCTACGAGCAGTACTTC. It codes for CASSVAFRGPYEQYF.